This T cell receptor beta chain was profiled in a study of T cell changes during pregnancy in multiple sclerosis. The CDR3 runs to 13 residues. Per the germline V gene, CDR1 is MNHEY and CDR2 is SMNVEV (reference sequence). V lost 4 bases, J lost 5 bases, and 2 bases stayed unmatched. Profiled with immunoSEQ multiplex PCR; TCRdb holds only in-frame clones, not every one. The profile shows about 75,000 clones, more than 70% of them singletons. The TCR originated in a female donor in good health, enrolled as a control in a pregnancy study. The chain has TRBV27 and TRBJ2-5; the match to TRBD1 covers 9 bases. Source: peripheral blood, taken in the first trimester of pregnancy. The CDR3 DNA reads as TGTGCCAGCAGTTCTGGGACAGGGGAGACCCAGTACTTC. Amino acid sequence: CASSSGTGETQYF.